Listed here are 11 T cell receptor beta chains from one sample, sequenced in a study of T-cell memory formation after mild COVID-19. TCRdb re-derived calls from the 5' RACE reads in MiXCR, one entry per CDR3 protein. The sample records roughly 280,000 distinct CDR3 sequences, 16% being singletons. The sequenced material came from PBMCs or a T cell subset sorted from them (not recorded which). The receptors here all came from a man younger than 30 who had mild COVID-19 (a few samples of this study predate the infection). Cell type and time point are not known.

The table lists this clonotype with a few counts. This chain connects TRBV6-4 to TRBJ2-3; TRBD2 is a possible D gene (5 bases). Germline values: CDR1 MRHNA, CDR2 SNTAGT. V lost 2 bases and J 4 bases, leaving 16 bases between the germline ends. There are 16 residues in the CDR3. CDR3 region: CASSDNVASMADTQYF. The CDR3 DNA reads as TGTGCCAGCAGTGACAACGTTGCTAGCATGGCAGATACGCAGTATTTT.

This clonotype was counted only a few times. The rearrangement joins TRBV12-3 or TRBV12-4 to TRBJ2-3; D ambiguous. This CDR3 spans 11 amino acids. Trimming stripped 9 bases from V and 7 bases from J, with 11 bases between. As DNA, the CDR3 is TGTGCCAGTAAGGTTTTCTATACGCAGTATTTT. It translates to CASKVFYTQYF.

The chain joins TRBV7-3 to TRBJ2-3, with TRBD2 as a possible D gene (6 bases). V lost 4 bases and J 2 bases, leaving 13 bases between the germline ends. This CDR3 region has 15 residues. CDR1 is SGHTA, CDR2 FQGTGA, per germline. The CDR3 DNA reads TGTGCCAGCAGCTCAGGGACTTTCCACACAGATACGCAGTATTTT. This encodes CASSSGTFHTDTQYF.

This clonotype was seen more than once but under ten times. The V call is TRBV12-3 or TRBV12-4, the J call TRBJ1-5; a possible D gene is TRBD1 (5 bases). The length of the CDR3 is 15 residues. The V end was cut by 5 bases, the J end by 3 bases, with 14 bases between. The DNA for the CDR3 is TGTGCCAGCAGTCCCCGGGACGGGAACAATCAGCCCCAGCATTTT. The encoded protein is CASSPRDGNNQPQHF.

This clonotype was seen a handful of times. This chain links TRBV6-6 with TRBJ2-7; TRBD1 agrees at 9 bases. The CDR3 consists of 16 residues. In germline, CDR1 is MNHNY, CDR2 SVGAGI (reference sequence). The V and J ends lost 5 bases and 5 bases, in that order; junction bases with no gene match: 13. CDR3 protein: CASSPQGAVSSNEQYV. For the CDR3, the DNA is TGTGCCAGCAGTCCACAGGGGGCGGTCAGTTCAAACGAGCAGTACGTC.

This clonotype appeared a few times. For the CDR3, the DNA is TGCGCCAGCAGCTTGGGACGGACGAGGGCTGAAGCTTTCTTT. Translating it yields CASSLGRTRAEAFF. This chain uses TRBV5-1 with TRBJ1-1; no definite D call. CDR3 length: 14 amino acids. V was trimmed by 0 bases and J by 6 bases, leaving 12 bases between them. Germline CDR1 reads SGHRS; CDR2 reads YFSETQ.

This clonotype was recorded a few times. Its ends do not fully match the called genes, so a read error is possible. The rearrangement uses TRBV10-3 and TRBJ2-1; the D gene is possibly TRBD2 (5 bases). Germline loops: CDR1 ENHRY, CDR2 SYGVKD. CDR3 size: 14 residues. DNA for the CDR3: TGTGCCATCAGTGACCCGGGATCCTCCAATGAGCAGTTCTTC. Protein product: CAISDPGSSNEQFF.

The chain has TRBV29-1 and TRBJ2-7; D could derive from TRBD1 or TRBD2 (5 bases each). The CDR3 has 11 amino acids. Trimming removed 3 bases at V and 6 bases at J, with 9 bases between. Germline values: CDR1 SQVTM, CDR2 ANQGSEA. The CDR3 spells CSVDGTGEQYF. The CDR3 nucleotides are TGCAGCGTTGATGGGACGGGCGAGCAGTACTTC.

The DNA of the CDR3 is TGCGCCAGCAGCTTTGGGGATGACTATGGCTACACCTTC. Amino acid sequence: CASSFGDDYGYTF. This chain uses TRBV5-1 with TRBJ1-2; no clear D. The germline gives CDR1 SGHRS, CDR2 YFSETQ. This CDR3 comprises 13 residues. V was cut by 2 bases and J by 3 bases, with 8 bases left in between.

This clonotype has ten or more counts. The chain is built from TRBV7-2 and TRBJ2-2, with D possibly being TRBD2 (6 bases). This CDR3 is built from 15 residues. CDR1 is SGHTA, CDR2 FQGNSA, per germline. V was shortened by 7 bases and J by 5 bases, with 17 bases between the two germline ends. CDR3 sequence (DNA): TGTGCCAGCACCCGAATGGCGGGGCTGACCGGGGAGCTGTTTTTT. It translates to CASTRMAGLTGELFF.

The chain uses TRBV20-1 and TRBJ2-5; TRBD1 agrees at 7 bases. Trimming cost V 6 bases and J 4 bases; bases outside gene matches: 8. The CDR3 spans 13 residues. CDR1 is DFQATT and CDR2 is SNEGSKA in the germline V gene (reference sequence). CDR3 bases: TGCAGTGCGCCCCCAGGGGGAAGAGAGACCCAGTACTTC. It yields the protein CSAPPGGRETQYF.